The next 5 T cell receptor beta chains were all read from a single sample in a study of monozygotic twins with inflammatory bowel disease. From the 5' RACE reads, TCRdb lists one entry per CDR3 protein and no DNA. This listing includes about 300,000 distinct CDR3 sequences. Sequences were obtained from blood. The receptors originated from a human donor with ulcerative colitis or Crohn's disease, or a healthy co-twin of an affected twin (not recorded which).

This chain uses TRBV5-6 with TRBJ2-1; the TCRdb call, TRBD1, lacks DNA for checking. Germline-derived CDR1 and CDR2 are SGHDT and YYEEEE. The CDR3 covers 15 residues. The CDR3 here is CASRNPGTGALEQFF.

CDR3 protein: CASSWTAQETQYF. The chain joins TRBV11-2 to TRBJ2-5; lacking DNA, the TRBD1 call made by TCRdb goes unchecked. The CDR3 totals 13 residues. Germline CDR1 and CDR2: SGHAT and FQNNGV.

This chain connects TRBV6-1 to TRBJ2-2; TCRdb's D gene call, TRBD1, goes unchecked for lack of DNA. The CDR3 sequence is 15 residues long. Germline lookup yields CDR1 MNHNS and CDR2 SASEGT. CDR3 in amino acids: CASSELQGATGELFF.

This rearrangement joins TRBV6-2 or TRBV6-3 to TRBJ2-1. This CDR3 region has 15 residues. CDR1 and CDR2 from the germline V gene are MNHEY and SVGEGT. The chain's CDR3 is CASKMTPTPYNEQFF.

J is TRBJ1-6 and V is TRBV5-6; TCRdb outputs TRBD1, but without DNA this stays unchecked. This CDR3 comprises 14 residues. Germline CDR1 and CDR2: SGHDT and YYEEEE. This CDR3 is CASSIGTENSPLHF.